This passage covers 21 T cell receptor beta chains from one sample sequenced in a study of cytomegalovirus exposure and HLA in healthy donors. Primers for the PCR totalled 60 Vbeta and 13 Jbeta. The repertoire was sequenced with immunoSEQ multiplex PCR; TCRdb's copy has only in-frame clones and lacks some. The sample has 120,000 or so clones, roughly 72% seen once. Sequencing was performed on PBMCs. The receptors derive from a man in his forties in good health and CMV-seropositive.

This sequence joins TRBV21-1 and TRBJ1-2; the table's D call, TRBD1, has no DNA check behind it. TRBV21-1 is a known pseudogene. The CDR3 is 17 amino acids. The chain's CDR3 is CASSNGGQAPMNYGYTF. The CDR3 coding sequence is TGTGCCAGCAGCAACGGGGGACAGGCCCCGATGAACTATGGCTACACCTTC.

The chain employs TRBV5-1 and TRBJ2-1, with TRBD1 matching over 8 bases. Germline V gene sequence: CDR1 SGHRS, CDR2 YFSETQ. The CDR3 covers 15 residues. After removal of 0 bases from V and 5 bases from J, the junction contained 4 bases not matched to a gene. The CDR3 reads CASSLEGQGHNEQFF. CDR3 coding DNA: TGCGCCAGCAGCTTGGAAGGACAGGGACACAATGAGCAGTTCTTC. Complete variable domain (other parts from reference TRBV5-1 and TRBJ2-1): KAGVTQTPRYLIKTRGQQVTLSCSPISGHRSVSWYQQTPGQGLQFLFEYFSETQRNKGNFPGRFSGRQFSNSRSEMNVSTLELGDSALYLCASSLEGQGHNEQFFGPGTRLTVL.

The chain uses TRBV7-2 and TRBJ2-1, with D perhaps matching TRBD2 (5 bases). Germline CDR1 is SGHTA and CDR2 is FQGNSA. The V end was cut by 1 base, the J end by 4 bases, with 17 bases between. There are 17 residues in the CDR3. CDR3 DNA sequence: TGTGCCAGCAGCTTAGGGGTCGGGCCAGCGGATTACAATGAGCAGTTCTTC. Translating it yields CASSLGVGPADYNEQFF.

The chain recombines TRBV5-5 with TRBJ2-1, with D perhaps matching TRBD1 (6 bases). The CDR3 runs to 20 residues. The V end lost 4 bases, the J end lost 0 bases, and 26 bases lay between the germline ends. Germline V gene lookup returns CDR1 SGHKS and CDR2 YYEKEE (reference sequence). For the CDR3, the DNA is TGTGCCAGCAGCCTTATTGCACAGGGCGCAAGTCCCGGCTCCTACAATGAGCAGTTCTTC. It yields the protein CASSLIAQGASPGSYNEQFF.

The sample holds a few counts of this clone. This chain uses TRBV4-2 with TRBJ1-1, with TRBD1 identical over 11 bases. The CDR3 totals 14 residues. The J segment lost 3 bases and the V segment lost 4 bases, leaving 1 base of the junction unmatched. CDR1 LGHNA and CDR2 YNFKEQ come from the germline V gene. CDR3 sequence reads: CASSRTGGDTEAFF. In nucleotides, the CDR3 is TGTGCCAGCAGCCGGACAGGGGGCGACACTGAAGCTTTCTTT.

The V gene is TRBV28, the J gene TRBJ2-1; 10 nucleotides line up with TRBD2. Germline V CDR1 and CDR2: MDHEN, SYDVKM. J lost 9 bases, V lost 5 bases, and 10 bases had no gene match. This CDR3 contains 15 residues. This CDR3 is CASSRRLAGAIEQFF. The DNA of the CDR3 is TGTGCCAGCAGTCGGCGGCTAGCGGGAGCTATTGAGCAGTTCTTC.

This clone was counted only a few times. The CDR3 DNA reads as TGTGCCAGCAGCACCGGGACTAGCGGGACTAGCTCCTACAATGAGCAGTTCTTC. Encoded protein: CASSTGTSGTSSYNEQFF. V usage is TRBV5-4 and J usage is TRBJ2-1; 13 bases agree with TRBD2. Germline V gives CDR1 SGHNT, CDR2 YYREEE (reference sequence). V dropped 4 bases and J dropped 0; count of bases not matched to a gene: 7. The CDR3 extends over 18 amino acids.

The DNA for the CDR3 is TGTGCCAGCAGCTCCGGGGGAGAGAGTAAGACCCAGTACTTC. Translated, it gives CASSSGGESKTQYF. This chain links TRBV11-3 with TRBJ2-5; D is possibly TRBD2 (6 bases). The V gene lost 4 bases and the J gene lost 6 bases, with 15 bases spanning the gap. CDR1 is SGHNT, CDR2 YENEEA, per germline. This CDR3 comprises 14 residues.

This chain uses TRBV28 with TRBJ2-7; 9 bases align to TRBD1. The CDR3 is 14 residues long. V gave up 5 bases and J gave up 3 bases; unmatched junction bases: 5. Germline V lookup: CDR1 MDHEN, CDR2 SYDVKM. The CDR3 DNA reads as TGTGCCAGCAGTCCCTACAGGGGGCACTACGAGCAGTACTTC. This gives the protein CASSPYRGHYEQYF. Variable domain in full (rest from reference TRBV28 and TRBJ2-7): DVKVTQSSRYLVKRTGEKVFLECVQDMDHENMFWYRQDPGLGLRLIYFSYDVKMKEKGDIPEGYSVSREKKERFSLILESASTNQTSMYLCASSPYRGHYEQYFGPGTRLTVT.

CDR3 in amino acids: CATTGTGDTEAFF. For the CDR3, the DNA is TGTGCCACCACCGGGACAGGGGACACTGAAGCTTTCTTT. This chain links TRBV6-5 with TRBJ1-1, with TRBD1 matching 10 bases. Per germline, CDR1 MNHEY and CDR2 SVGAGI. The CDR3 is made up of 13 amino acids. V lost 10 bases to trimming and J lost 3 bases; unmatched junction nucleotides: 5.

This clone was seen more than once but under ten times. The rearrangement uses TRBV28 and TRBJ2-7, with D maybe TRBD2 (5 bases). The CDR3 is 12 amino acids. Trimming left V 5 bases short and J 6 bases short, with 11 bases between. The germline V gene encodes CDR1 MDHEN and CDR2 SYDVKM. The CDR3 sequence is CASSALVGEQYF. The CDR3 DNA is TGTGCCAGCAGTGCACTAGTAGGCGAGCAGTACTTC. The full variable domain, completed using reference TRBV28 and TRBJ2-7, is DVKVTQSSRYLVKRTGEKVFLECVQDMDHENMFWYRQDPGLGLRLIYFSYDVKMKEKGDIPEGYSVSREKKERFSLILESASTNQTSMYLCASSALVGEQYFGPGTRLTVT.

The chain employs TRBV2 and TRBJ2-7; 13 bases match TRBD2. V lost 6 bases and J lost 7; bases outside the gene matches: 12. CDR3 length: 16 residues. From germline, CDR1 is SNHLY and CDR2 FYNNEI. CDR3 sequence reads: CASSELAGGPIGEQYF. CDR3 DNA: TGTGCCAGCAGCGAACTAGCGGGGGGGCCAATTGGGGAGCAGTACTTC.

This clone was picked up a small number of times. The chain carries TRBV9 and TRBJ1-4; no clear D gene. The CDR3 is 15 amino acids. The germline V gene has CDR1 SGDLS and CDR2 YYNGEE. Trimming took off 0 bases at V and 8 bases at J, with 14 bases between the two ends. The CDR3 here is CASSVGGATREKLFF. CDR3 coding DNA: TGTGCCAGCAGCGTAGGGGGAGCTACGAGGGAAAAACTGTTTTTT.

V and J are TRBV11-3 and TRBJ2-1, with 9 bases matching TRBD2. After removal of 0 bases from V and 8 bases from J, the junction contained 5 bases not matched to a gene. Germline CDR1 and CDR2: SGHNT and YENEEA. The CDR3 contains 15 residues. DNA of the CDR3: TGTGCCAGCAGCTTAGAACGCGGGGGGGCCGATGAGCAGTTCTTC. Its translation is CASSLERGGADEQFF.

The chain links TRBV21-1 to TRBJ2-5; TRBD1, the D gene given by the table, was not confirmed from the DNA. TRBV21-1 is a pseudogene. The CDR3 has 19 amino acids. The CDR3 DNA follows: TGTGCCAGCAGCAAACCGGGACAGGGGCACTACTACCCACAAGAGACCCAGTACTTC. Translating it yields CASSKPGQGHYYPQETQYF.

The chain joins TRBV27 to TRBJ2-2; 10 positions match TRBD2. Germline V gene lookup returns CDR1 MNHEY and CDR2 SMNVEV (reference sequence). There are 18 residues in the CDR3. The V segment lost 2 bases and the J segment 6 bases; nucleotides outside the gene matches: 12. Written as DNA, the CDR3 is TGTGCCAGCAGTTTAAAATGGCTAGCGGGAGCCAACGCCGGGGAGCTGTTTTTT. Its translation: CASSLKWLAGANAGELFF.

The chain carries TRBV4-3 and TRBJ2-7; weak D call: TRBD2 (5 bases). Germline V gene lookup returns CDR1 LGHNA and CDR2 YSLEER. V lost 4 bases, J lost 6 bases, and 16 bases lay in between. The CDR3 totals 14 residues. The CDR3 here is CASSPVRRGAEQYF. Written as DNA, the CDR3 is TGCGCCAGCAGCCCTGTCCGTCGGGGTGCCGAGCAGTACTTC.

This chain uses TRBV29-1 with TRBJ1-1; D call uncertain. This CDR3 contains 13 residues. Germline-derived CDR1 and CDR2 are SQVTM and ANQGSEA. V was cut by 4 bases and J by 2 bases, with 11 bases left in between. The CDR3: CSVGGPGNTEAFF. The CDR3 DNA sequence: TGCAGCGTTGGAGGGCCTGGTAACACTGAAGCTTTCTTT.

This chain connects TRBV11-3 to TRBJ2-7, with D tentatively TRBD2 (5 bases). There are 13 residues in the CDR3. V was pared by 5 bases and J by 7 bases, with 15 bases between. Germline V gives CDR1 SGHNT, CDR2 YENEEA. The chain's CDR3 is CASSPDPRGEQYF. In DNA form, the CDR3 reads TGTGCCAGCAGCCCCGACCCCCGCGGGGAGCAGTACTTC.

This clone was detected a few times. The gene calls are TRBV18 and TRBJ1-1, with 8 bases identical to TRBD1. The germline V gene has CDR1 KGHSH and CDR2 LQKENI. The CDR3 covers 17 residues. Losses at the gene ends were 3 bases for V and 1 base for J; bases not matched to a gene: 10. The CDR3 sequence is CASSPSRDRGPNTEAFF. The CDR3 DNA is TGTGCCAGCTCACCCTCCAGAGACAGGGGCCCGAACACTGAAGCTTTCTTT.

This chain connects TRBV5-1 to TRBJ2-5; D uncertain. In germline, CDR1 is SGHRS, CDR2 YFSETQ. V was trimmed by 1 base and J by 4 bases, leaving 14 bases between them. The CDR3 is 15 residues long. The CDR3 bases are TGCGCCAGCAGCTTGAGTTCACTGGTACGAGAGACCCAGTACTTC. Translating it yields CASSLSSLVRETQYF.